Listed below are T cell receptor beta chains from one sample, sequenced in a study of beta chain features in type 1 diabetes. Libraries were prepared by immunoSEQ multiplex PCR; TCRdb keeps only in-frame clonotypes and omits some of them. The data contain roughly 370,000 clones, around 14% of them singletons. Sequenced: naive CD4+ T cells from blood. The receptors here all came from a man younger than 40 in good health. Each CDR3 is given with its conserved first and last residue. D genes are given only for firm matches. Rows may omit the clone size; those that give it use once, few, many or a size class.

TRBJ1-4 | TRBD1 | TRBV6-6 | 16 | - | TGTGCCAGCAGAAACCGGGACAGACGGGATAATGAAAAACTGTTTTTT | CASRNRDRRDNEKLFF
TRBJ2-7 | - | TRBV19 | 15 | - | TGTGCCAGTAGTATTAACCTCCTCTCAAACTACGAGCAGTACTTC | CASSINLLSNYEQYF
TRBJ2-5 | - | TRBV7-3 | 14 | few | TGTGCCAGCAGCTTAGGTGGCGCCGAAGAGACCCAGTACTTC | CASSLGGAEETQYF
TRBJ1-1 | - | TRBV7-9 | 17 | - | TGTGCCAGCAGCAACACCCCAGTCGGGACATCCGGAAAAGAAGCTTTCTTT | CASSNTPVGTSGKEAFF
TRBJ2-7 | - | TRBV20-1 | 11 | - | TGCAGTGCTAGAGTTGGGGGCGAGCAGTACTTC | CSARVGGEQYF
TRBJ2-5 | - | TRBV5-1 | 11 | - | TGCGCCAGCAGGTTGTCAGGGAGCCAGTACTTC | CASRLSGSQYF
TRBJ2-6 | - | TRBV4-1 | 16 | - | TGCGCCAGCAGCCAACAAGGGAGCTCTGGGGCCAACGTCCTGACTTTC | CASSQQGSSGANVLTF
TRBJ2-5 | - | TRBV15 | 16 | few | TGTGCCACCAGCAGAGGGGGGACCCAACCCCAAGAGACCCAGTACTTC | CATSRGGTQPQETQYF
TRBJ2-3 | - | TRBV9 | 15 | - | TGTGCCAGCAGCGTAGCAAGCAGTAGCACAGATACGCAGTATTTT | CASSVASSSTDTQYF
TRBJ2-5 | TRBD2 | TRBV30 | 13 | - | TGTGCCTGGTCGGGGGGGGTCCAAGAGACCCAGTACTTC | CAWSGGVQETQYF
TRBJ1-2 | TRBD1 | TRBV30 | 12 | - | TGTGCCTGGTCGCCGGGACAGGGAGGCTACACCTTC | CAWSPGQGGYTF
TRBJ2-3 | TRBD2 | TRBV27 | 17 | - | TGTGCCAGCAGTTTATTCGGACTAGCGGGCAGCACAGATACGCAGTATTTT | CASSLFGLAGSTDTQYF
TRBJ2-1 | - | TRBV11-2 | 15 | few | TGTGCCAGCAGCTTTCCGGGACCAAACTACAATGAGCAGTTCTTC | CASSFPGPNYNEQFF
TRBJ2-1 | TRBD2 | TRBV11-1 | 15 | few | TGTGCCAGCAGCCTGACTAGCGGTTCCTACAATGAGCAGTTCTTC | CASSLTSGSYNEQFF
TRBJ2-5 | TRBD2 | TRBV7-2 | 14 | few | TGTGCCAGCAGCTTCGCTCCGACTAGCGAGACCCAGTACTTC | CASSFAPTSETQYF
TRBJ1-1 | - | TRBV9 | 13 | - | TGTGCCAGCAGCGTAGAACTGAACACTGAAGCTTTCTTT | CASSVELNTEAFF
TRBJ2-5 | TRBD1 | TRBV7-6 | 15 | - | TGTGCCAGCAGCTTATCCCACAGGGGGCGAGAGACCCAGTACTTC | CASSLSHRGRETQYF
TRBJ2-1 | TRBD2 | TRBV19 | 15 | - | TGTGCCAGTAGTCGCTGGCTAGCGGGGCACAATGAGCAGTTCTTC | CASSRWLAGHNEQFF
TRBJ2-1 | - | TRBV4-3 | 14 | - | TGCGCCAGCGCGCCGGGGGTTAGTTCCTATGAGCAGTTCTTC | CASAPGVSSYEQFF
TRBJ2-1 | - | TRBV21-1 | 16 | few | TGTGCCAGCAGCAAACAGGGACTAGCGGGCTACAATGAGCAGTTCTTC | CASSKQGLAGYNEQFF
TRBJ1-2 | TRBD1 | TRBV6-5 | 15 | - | TGTGCCAGCAGTTACTCAAACAGGGGGAACTATGGCTACACCTTC | CASSYSNRGNYGYTF
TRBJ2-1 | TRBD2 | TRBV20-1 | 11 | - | TGCAGTGCGAGACTAGCGGGCATGAGGTTCTTC | CSARLAGMRFF
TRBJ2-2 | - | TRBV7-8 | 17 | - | TGTGCCAGCAGCTTAGCGGGACGCCAACCGAACACCGGGGAGCTGTTTTTT | CASSLAGRQPNTGELFF
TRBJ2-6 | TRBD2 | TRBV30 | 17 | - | TGTGCCTGGACGCGACTAGCGGGAGGGTCCGGGGCCAACGTCCTGACTTTC | CAWTRLAGGSGANVLTF